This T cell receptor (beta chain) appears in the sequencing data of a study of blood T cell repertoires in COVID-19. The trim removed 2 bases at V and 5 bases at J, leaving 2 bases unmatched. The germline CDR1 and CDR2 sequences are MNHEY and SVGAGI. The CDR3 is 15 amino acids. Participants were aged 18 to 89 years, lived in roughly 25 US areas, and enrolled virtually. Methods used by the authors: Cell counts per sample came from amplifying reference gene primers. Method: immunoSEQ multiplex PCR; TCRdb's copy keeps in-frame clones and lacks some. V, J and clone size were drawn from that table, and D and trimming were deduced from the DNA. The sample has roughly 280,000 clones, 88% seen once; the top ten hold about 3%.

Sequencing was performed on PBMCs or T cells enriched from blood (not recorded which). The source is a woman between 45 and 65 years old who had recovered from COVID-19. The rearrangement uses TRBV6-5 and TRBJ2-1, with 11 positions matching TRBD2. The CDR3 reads CASSYLAGGNNEQFF. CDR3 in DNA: TGTGCCAGCAGTTACCTAGCGGGAGGCAACAATGAGCAGTTCTTC.